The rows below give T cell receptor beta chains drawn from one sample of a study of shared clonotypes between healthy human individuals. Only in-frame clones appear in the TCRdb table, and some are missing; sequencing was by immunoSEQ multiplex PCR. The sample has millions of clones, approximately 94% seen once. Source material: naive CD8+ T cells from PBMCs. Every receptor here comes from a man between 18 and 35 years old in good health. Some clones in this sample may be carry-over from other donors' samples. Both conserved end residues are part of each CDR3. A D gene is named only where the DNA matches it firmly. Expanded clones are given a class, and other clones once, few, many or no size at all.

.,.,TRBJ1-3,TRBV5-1,CASSSDGGSGNTIYF,TGCGCCAGCAGTTCGGACGGAGGCTCTGGAAACACCATATATTTT
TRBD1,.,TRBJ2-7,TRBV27,CASRQAPGTVGEYF,TGTGCCAGCAGGCAAGCCCCCGGGACAGTGGGCGAGTACTTC
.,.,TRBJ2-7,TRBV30,CAWAAGHSYEQYF,TGTGCCTGGGCCGCTGGGCACTCCTACGAGCAGTACTTC
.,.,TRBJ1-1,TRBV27,CASSLSAGEYTEAFF,TGTGCCAGCAGTTTATCGGCAGGCGAATACACTGAAGCTTTCTTT
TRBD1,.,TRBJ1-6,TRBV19,CASRGQGILEKSPLHF,TGTGCCAGTAGGGGACAGGGGATACTAGAGAAATCACCCCTCCACTTT
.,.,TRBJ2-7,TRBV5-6,CASSSDRRGEQYF,TGTGCCAGCAGCTCGGACAGGAGGGGCGAGCAGTACTTC
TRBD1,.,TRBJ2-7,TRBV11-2,CASSSTGGASYEQYF,TGTGCCAGCAGCTCCACAGGGGGCGCGTCCTACGAGCAGTACTTC
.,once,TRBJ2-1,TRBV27,CASSFGQVLYNEQFF,TGTGCCAGCAGTTTCGGGCAGGTGTTATACAATGAGCAGTTCTTC
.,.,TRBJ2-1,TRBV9,CASRASEDNEQFF,TGTGCTAGCCGGGCTAGCGAGGACAATGAGCAGTTCTTC
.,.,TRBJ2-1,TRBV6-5,CASSYSNGEQFF,TGTGCCAGCAGTTACTCGAATGGCGAGCAGTTCTTC
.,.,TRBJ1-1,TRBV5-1,CASSWISGAANTEAFF,TGCGCCAGCAGCTGGATTTCCGGCGCGGCGAACACTGAAGCTTTCTTT
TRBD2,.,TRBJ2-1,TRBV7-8,CASSSLASGNNEQFF,TGTGCCAGCAGTTCTTTGGCTAGCGGCAACAATGAGCAGTTCTTC
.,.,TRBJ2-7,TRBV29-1,CSGLIRGYEQYF,TGCAGCGGACTTATCAGGGGCTACGAGCAGTACTTC
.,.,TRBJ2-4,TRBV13,CASTLRGGKNIQYF,TGTGCCAGCACCCTCCGGGGCGGGAAAAACATTCAGTACTTC
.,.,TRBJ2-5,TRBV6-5,CASSYSSGETQYF,TGTGCCAGCAGTTACTCCAGTGGAGAGACCCAGTACTTC
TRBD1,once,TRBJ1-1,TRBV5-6,CASSSGTENTEAFF,TGTGCCAGCAGCTCAGGGACAGAGAACACTGAAGCTTTCTTT
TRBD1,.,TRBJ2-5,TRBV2,CAINRDRAQETQYF,TGTGCAATCAACCGGGACAGGGCTCAAGAGACCCAGTACTTC
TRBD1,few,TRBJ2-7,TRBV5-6,CASSDGTESSYEQYF,TGTGCCAGCAGCGACGGGACAGAAAGCTCCTACGAGCAGTACTTC
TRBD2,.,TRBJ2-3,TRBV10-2,CASRAWTSGTDTQYF,TGCGCCAGCAGAGCGTGGACTAGCGGAACAGATACGCAGTATTTT
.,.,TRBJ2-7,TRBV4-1,CASSHKPAPSPYEQYF,TGCGCCAGCAGCCATAAACCAGCTCCCAGCCCTTACGAGCAGTACTTC
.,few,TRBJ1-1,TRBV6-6,CASSPMNTEAFF,TGTGCCAGCAGTCCCATGAACACTGAAGCTTTCTTT
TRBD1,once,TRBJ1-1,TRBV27,CASSLTGTGGIEAFF,TGTGCCAGCAGTTTAACCGGGACAGGGGGAATTGAAGCTTTCTTT
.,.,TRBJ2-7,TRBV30,CAWRPTGISYEQYF,TGTGCCTGGAGGCCCACAGGGATCTCCTACGAGCAGTACTTC
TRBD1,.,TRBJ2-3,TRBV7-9,CASSQTFLRTGKPTDTQYF,TGTGCCAGCAGCCAAACTTTTCTCAGGACAGGGAAGCCCACAGATACGCAGTATTTT
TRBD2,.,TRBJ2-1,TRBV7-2,CASSFGLAGGLSSYNEQFF,TGTGCCAGCAGCTTTGGACTAGCGGGAGGATTGAGCTCCTACAATGAGCAGTTCTTC
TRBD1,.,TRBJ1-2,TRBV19,CASSPRTGRYGYTF,TGTGCCAGTAGTCCGCGGACAGGGCGCTATGGCTACACCTTC
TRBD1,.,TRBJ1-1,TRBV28,CASSLFRTGVETEAFF,TGTGCCAGCAGTTTATTCCGGACAGGGGTGGAAACTGAAGCTTTCTTT
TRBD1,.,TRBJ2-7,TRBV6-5,CASSYSTGVEQYF,TGTGCCAGCAGTTACTCGACAGGGGTCGAGCAGTACTTC